This TCR beta chain was recorded in a study of T cells after yellow fever vaccination. The study's findings and limits: Peaking on day 5 versus 15, the secondary response was faster but weaker. Abundant clonotypes (contaminants from the bulk population) could be present in FACS-sorted repertoires.

The length of the CDR3 is 14 residues. Germline assignment: CDR1 SGHNT and CDR2 YYREEE (reference sequence). V dropped 4 bases and J dropped 6 bases, with 17 bases sitting between them. Generation of TCR cDNA used 5'RACE template switching (which added a universal primer site and UMIs). TCRdb recomputed calls from the 5' RACE reads with MiXCR, one row per CDR3 protein. The repertoire consists of 25,000 to 35,000 distinct CDR3 sequences, with 5.5% to 8% occurring once and the leading ten covering approximately 25%. This clonotype was observed at least ten times. Specimen: PBMCs, either bulk or a sorted T-cell subset (CD4+, CD8+, memory, or dextramer-sorted; not recorded which), collected on the day of the yellow fever booster vaccination. This clonotype was sampled from a man aged 25 to 40 who received the YFV17D yellow fever vaccine. The rearrangement uses TRBV5-4 and TRBJ2-7; D tentatively reads TRBD1 or TRBD2 (5 bases each). The CDR3 loop is CASSLGTLRAEQYF. The CDR3 bases are TGTGCCAGCAGCCTCGGGACCCTCCGGGCCGAGCAGTACTTC.